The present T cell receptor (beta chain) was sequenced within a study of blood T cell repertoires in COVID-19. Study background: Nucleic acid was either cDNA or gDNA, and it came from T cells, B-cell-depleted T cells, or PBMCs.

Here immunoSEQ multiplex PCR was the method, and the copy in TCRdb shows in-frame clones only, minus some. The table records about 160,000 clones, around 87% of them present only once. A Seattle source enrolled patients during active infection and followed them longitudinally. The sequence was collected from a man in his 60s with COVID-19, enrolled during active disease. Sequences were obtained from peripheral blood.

As DNA, the CDR3 is TGTGCCAGCAGCTTAACTAGGGCAACTAATGAAAAACTGTTTTTT. Encoded protein: CASSLTRATNEKLFF. J is TRBJ1-4 and V is TRBV7-2; the D is unclear. The V and J ends lost 2 bases and 0 bases respectively, with 7 bases between them. Germline V gene data show CDR1 as SGHTA and CDR2 as FQGNSA. The CDR3 covers 15 residues.